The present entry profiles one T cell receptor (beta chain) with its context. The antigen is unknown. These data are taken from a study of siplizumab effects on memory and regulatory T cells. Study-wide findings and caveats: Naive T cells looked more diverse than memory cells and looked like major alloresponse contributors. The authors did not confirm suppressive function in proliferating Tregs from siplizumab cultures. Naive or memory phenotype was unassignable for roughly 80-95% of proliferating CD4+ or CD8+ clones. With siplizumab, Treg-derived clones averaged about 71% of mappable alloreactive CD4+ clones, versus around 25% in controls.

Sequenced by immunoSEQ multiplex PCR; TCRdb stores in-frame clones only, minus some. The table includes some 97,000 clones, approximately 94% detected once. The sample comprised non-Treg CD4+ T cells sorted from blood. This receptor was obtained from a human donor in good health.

The CDR3 DNA reads as TGTGCCAGCAGTTACGCAAGCGGGAGTGGCACAGATACGCAGTATTTT. This encodes CASSYASGSGTDTQYF. This chain joins TRBV6-6 and TRBJ2-3, with 8 bases identical to TRBD2. The junction had 5 bases not matched to a gene; V was cut back by 2 bases and J by 1 base. The CDR3 has 16 amino acids. Germline loops: CDR1 MNHNY, CDR2 SVGAGI (reference sequence).